This TCR beta chain is from a study of T cells after yellow fever vaccination. Study details: SMART-Seq v4 Ultra Low Input prepared the low-cell-number fractions.

TCRdb called the 5' RACE reads again in MiXCR, with one record for every CDR3 protein. The table lists 300,000 to 400,000 distinct CDR3 sequences, approximately 8% of them singletons. There are 14 residues in the CDR3. Trimming pared 2 bases from V and 7 bases from J, leaving 9 bases between. Per the germline V gene, CDR1 is ENHRY and CDR2 is SYGVKD. The table lists this clonotype with a few counts. This clonotype was obtained from a man younger than 35 who received the YFV17D yellow fever vaccine. This sequence joins TRBV10-3 and TRBJ1-6, with a possible D match to TRBD1 (5 bases). This specimen consisted of PBMCs, obtained about 49 days after the first yellow fever vaccination. The CDR3 sequence is CAISERGENSPLHF. The DNA of the CDR3 is TGTGCCATCAGTGAGCGGGGCGAGAATTCACCCCTCCACTTT.